Listed here is a single T cell receptor (beta chain). The record originates from a study of T cell changes during pregnancy in multiple sclerosis. Data came from immunoSEQ multiplex PCR; TCRdb stores just in-frame clones and leaves some out. This table has 35,000 to 55,000 clones, just under 95% appearing once. The CDR3 is 15 amino acids. Germline CDR1 is MNHEY and CDR2 is SMNVEV (reference sequence). The J segment lost 7 bases and the V segment lost 6 bases, leaving 9 bases of the junction unmatched. The sequence was obtained from a female donor with multiple sclerosis, enrolled in a pregnancy study. J is TRBJ2-1 and V is TRBV27; 10 nucleotides match TRBD2. The sample consisted of CD8+ T cells from peripheral blood mononuclear cells, taken after pregnancy. Here the CDR3 reads CASRGIAGGGNEQFF. CDR3 in DNA: TGTGCCAGCAGGGGGATAGCGGGAGGAGGGAATGAGCAGTTCTTC.